The TCR beta chain under discussion was sequenced for a study of cytomegalovirus exposure and HLA in healthy donors. Study summary: HLA-typed donors contributed some 85 million unique TCRs, which were held in an early data release.

This CDR3 spans 15 amino acids. Germline V lookup: CDR1 MNHNY, CDR2 SVGAGI (reference sequence). V lost 6 bases and J lost 5; bases outside the gene matches: 10. The PCR contained 60 Vbeta and 13 Jbeta primers. Assay used: immunoSEQ multiplex PCR; TCRdb lists only in-frame clones, some missing. The data show more than 95,000 clones, with about 59% seen just once and roughly 9% held by the top ten. This clone was seen a single time. This clonotype was sampled from a middle-aged woman in good health and CMV-seropositive. Sequenced: PBMCs. This chain links TRBV6-6 with TRBJ2-7; 10 bases match TRBD2. This CDR3 is CASSWTSGPFDEQYF. The CDR3 DNA is TGTGCCAGCAGCTGGACTAGCGGACCTTTCGACGAGCAGTACTTC.